Reported below is one TCR beta chain. No antigen is known for it. The data derive from a study of persistence of HIV-infected CD4 T cells. This CDR3 has 11 residues. Trimming removed 1 base at V and 8 bases at J, with 5 bases between. Germline V CDR1 and CDR2: LGHNA, YSLEER. Cells were stimulated nonspecifically with anti-CD3/anti-CD28 magnetic beads. Responding CD4+ T cells were sorted by upregulation of both CD40 ligand and CD69. For at least 4 years, plasma HIV-1 RNA was undetectable (<50 copies/mL). CD4+ T cell counts exceeded 400 cells/uL; CMV serology was positive. This was the immunoSEQ version 4 assay in survey mode. Measured with immunoSEQ multiplex PCR; TCRdb has only the in-frame clones, and not every one. The data show about 46,000 clones, around 90% seen once.

This sample comprised CD4+ T cells sorted from PBMCs after approximately 19-hour stimulation, obtained from a patient who received antiretroviral therapy. The sequence came from an adult woman with HIV who was CMV-seropositive. This chain connects TRBV4-3 to TRBJ1-1; D ambiguous. Here the CDR3 DNA reads TGCGCCAGCAGCCAAGCTAGGGAAGCTTTCTTT. This translates into CASSQAREAFF.